Below, 21 T cell receptor beta chains from the same sample are listed, as sequenced in a study of blood T cell repertoires in COVID-19. Some clones are missing from TCRdb's copy, which holds only in-frame ones; the method was immunoSEQ multiplex PCR. Among approximately 170,000 clones listed, about 74% were seen once. Sequencing was performed on peripheral blood. The receptors stem from an elderly woman with acute or convalescent COVID-19.

CDR3 sequence (DNA): TGTGCCAGCAGCCCACATACAGGGGCTAACACTGAAGCTTTCTTT. Translation gives CASSPHTGANTEAFF. The chain carries TRBV7-2 and TRBJ1-1, with TRBD1 matching over 7 bases. CDR3 length: 15 amino acids. The junction had 8 bases not matched to a gene; V was cut back by 5 bases and J by 2 bases. Germline CDR1 reads SGHTA; CDR2 reads FQGNSA.

This clone was seen only a few times. The gene calls are TRBV27 and TRBJ2-7; TRBD2 aligns across 14 bases. The V and J ends lost 4 bases and 3 bases, in that order; junction bases with no gene match: 2. The CDR3 totals 15 residues. Germline values: CDR1 MNHEY, CDR2 SMNVEV (reference sequence). In nucleotides, the CDR3 is TGTGCCAGCAGTTGGGGACTAGCGGGAGTCTACGAGCAGTACTTC. This gives the protein CASSWGLAGVYEQYF.

Notes on this clone: This sample includes further DNA sequences coding for the same CDR3. The chain joins TRBV4-2 to TRBJ2-7, with TRBD2 as a possible D gene (6 bases). The V gene's germline CDR1 is LGHNA and CDR2 YNFKEQ. Deletions cut 3 bases from V and 1 base from J, with 13 bases between. This CDR3 is 15 amino acids long. The CDR3 DNA reads TGTGCCAGCAGCCAGGGACTGGGGTCGTCCTACGAGCAGTACTTC. Translating it yields CASSQGLGSSYEQYF.

This sequence joins TRBV18 and TRBJ2-3, with 9 bases matching TRBD1. J was trimmed by 5 bases and V by 1 base; bases with no gene match: 1. Germline V lookup: CDR1 KGHSH, CDR2 LQKENI. The CDR3 length is 14 residues. The DNA of the CDR3 is TGTGCCAGCTCACCACGGACAGGGGAAGATACGCAGTATTTT. Translated, it gives CASSPRTGEDTQYF. Combining the CDR3 with reference TRBV18 and TRBJ2-3 gives the whole variable domain NAGVMQNPRHLVRRRGQEARLRCSPMKGHSHVYWYRQLPEEGLKFMVYLQKENIIDESGMPKERFSAEFPKEGPSILRIQQVVRGDSAAYFCASSPRTGEDTQYFGPGTRLTVL.

This chain connects TRBV4-3 to TRBJ2-2; 8 bases line up with TRBD1. The CDR3 extends over 18 amino acids. The ends lost 2 bases at V and 4 bases at J; junction bases unmatched: 12. CDR1 LGHNA and CDR2 YSLEER come from the germline V gene. In DNA form, the CDR3 reads TGCGCCAGCAGCCAAAATCCTCTGCAGGGGGCTATCACCGGGGAGCTGTTTTTT. Encoded protein: CASSQNPLQGAITGELFF.

V usage is TRBV6-5 and J usage is TRBJ1-2, with 7 bases fitting TRBD1. CDR1 is MNHEY and CDR2 is SVGAGI in the germline V gene. V was clipped by 6 bases and J by 3 bases; unmatched bases: 4. The CDR3 has 13 amino acids. The DNA for the CDR3 is TGTGCCAGCAGCAGGGGGGCCTACTATGGCTACACCTTC. Translating it yields CASSRGAYYGYTF.

The chain carries TRBV10-3 and TRBJ2-3; TRBD1 agrees at 9 bases. CDR3 length: 15 residues. With V trimmed by 3 bases and J by 7 bases, 8 bases remained unmatched. CDR1 and CDR2 (germline): ENHRY, SYGVKD. The CDR3 bases are TGTGCCATCAGTGAATTCCGGACAGGGGAAAATACGCAGTATTTT. Its translation is CAISEFRTGENTQYF.

The rearrangement joins TRBV7-2 to TRBJ1-3; 7 bases agree with TRBD1. The J segment lost 2 bases and the V segment lost 5 bases, leaving 3 bases of the junction unmatched. The CDR3 totals 14 residues. Germline assignment: CDR1 SGHTA and CDR2 FQGNSA. CDR3 DNA sequence: TGTGCCAGCAGCGAAGACAGGGCTGGAAACACCATATATTTT. Its translation is CASSEDRAGNTIYF.

The CDR3 loop is CASSLGWSSGQSEQYF. CDR3 sequence (DNA): TGTGCCAGCAGCTTAGGTTGGTCTAGCGGGCAAAGCGAGCAGTACTTC. The chain recombines TRBV11-2 with TRBJ2-7; 8 bases are a match to TRBD2. Per the germline V gene, CDR1 is SGHAT and CDR2 is FQNNGV. With 1 base clipped from V and 6 bases from J, the junction kept 11 bases outside the gene matches. This CDR3 has 16 amino acids.

This clone appeared a few times. The same CDR3 can be traced to other DNA sequences in this sample. CDR3 protein: CASRGASNQPQHF. The CDR3 nucleotides read TGTGCCAGCCGCGGAGCGAGCAATCAGCCCCAGCATTTT. V usage is TRBV28 and J usage is TRBJ1-5, with D unclear. The CDR3 runs 13 residues. The germline gives CDR1 MDHEN, CDR2 SYDVKM. V was shortened by 8 bases and J by 1 base, with 9 bases between the two germline ends.

This chain connects TRBV27 to TRBJ2-6; the match to TRBD1 covers 7 bases. This CDR3 region has 15 residues. From germline, CDR1 is MNHEY and CDR2 SMNVEV (reference sequence). J gave up 0 bases and V 6 bases, and 2 bases lay outside the gene matches. CDR3: CASRGGNSGANVLTF. CDR3 nucleotides: TGTGCCAGCAGAGGGGGCAACTCTGGGGCCAACGTCCTGACTTTC.

This clone was observed a handful of times. This rearrangement joins TRBV18 to TRBJ1-5; D is perhaps TRBD1 (6 bases). In germline, CDR1 is KGHSH, CDR2 LQKENI. Trimming cost V 6 bases and J 3 bases, with 9 bases left between them. The length of the CDR3 is 13 residues. The CDR3 spells CASSGQINQPQHF. DNA for the CDR3: TGTGCCAGCTCCGGACAGATCAATCAGCCCCAGCATTTT.

The chain uses TRBV4-2 and TRBJ1-6; 7 bases map to TRBD1. Germline V CDR1 and CDR2: LGHNA, YNFKEQ. Losses at the gene ends were 0 bases for V and 16 bases for J; bases not matched to a gene: 3. This CDR3 has 12 residues. The CDR3 DNA is TGTGCCAGCAGCCAAGAGGGGACAGATCTCCACTTT. Its protein is CASSQEGTDLHF.

The chain employs TRBV6-1 and TRBJ1-5; D gene uncertain. The germline V gene encodes CDR1 MNHNS and CDR2 SASEGT. With 3 bases removed from V and 2 bases from J, the gap between germline ends came to 14 bases. CDR3 size: 16 residues. CDR3 loop: CASSERVDPRNQPQHF. As DNA, the CDR3 is TGTGCCAGCAGTGAGCGGGTGGACCCCCGCAATCAGCCCCAGCATTTT.

Note on this clone: Other DNA sequences in the sample encode the same CDR3. The chain employs TRBV6-4 and TRBJ2-2, with D hard to call. V was shortened by 6 bases and J by 5 bases, with 10 bases between the two germline ends. Per the germline V gene, CDR1 is MRHNA and CDR2 is SNTAGT. The CDR3 covers 13 residues. The CDR3 DNA follows: TGTGCCAGCAGCCCTTCAGTTACCGGGGAGCTGTTTTTT. Protein product: CASSPSVTGELFF.

The V gene is TRBV14, the J gene TRBJ2-5, with D possibly being TRBD2 (5 bases). This CDR3 region has 15 residues. CDR1 is SGHDN, CDR2 FVKESK, per germline. Trimming stripped 3 bases from V and 5 bases from J, with 16 bases between. The CDR3 region is CASSQALVGVETQYF. The CDR3, as DNA: TGTGCCAGCAGCCAGGCTCTAGTGGGAGTTGAGACCCAGTACTTC.

The chain recombines TRBV5-4 with TRBJ1-1; maybe TRBD1 (6 bases). Germline V CDR1 and CDR2: SGHNT, YYREEE (reference sequence). V was pared by 0 bases and J by 5 bases, with 11 bases between. The CDR3 consists of 14 residues. CDR3 loop: CASSLDTGRTEAFF. CDR3 sequence (DNA): TGTGCCAGCAGCTTGGACACAGGGAGAACTGAAGCTTTCTTT.

This rearrangement joins TRBV24-1 to TRBJ2-3; 7 nucleotides agree with TRBD2. The CDR3 runs to 14 residues. The V and J ends lost 3 bases and 5 bases, in that order; junction bases with no gene match: 4. Germline lookup yields CDR1 KGHDR and CDR2 SFDVKD. CDR3 region: CATSDAGEGDTQYF. CDR3 sequence (DNA): TGTGCCACCAGTGATGCCGGGGAGGGAGATACGCAGTATTTT.

The chain is built from TRBV6-2 or TRBV6-3 and TRBJ2-7; D might be TRBD2 (5 bases). This CDR3 spans 14 amino acids. V lost 0 bases and J 0 bases, leaving 6 bases between the germline ends. The V gene's germline CDR1 is MNHEY and CDR2 SVGEGT. The CDR3 here is CASSYSTNSYEQYF. CDR3 DNA sequence: TGTGCCAGCAGTTACTCGACTAACTCCTACGAGCAGTACTTC.

V usage is TRBV5-6 and J usage is TRBJ1-5; D may be TRBD1 (5 bases). Germline CDR1 and CDR2: SGHDT and YYEEEE. The CDR3 runs 14 residues. V lost 2 bases to trimming and J lost 3 bases, with 9 bases between them. In DNA, the CDR3 is TGTGCCAGCAGCTTCCAGGGCACCAATCAGCCCCAGCATTTT. As protein: CASSFQGTNQPQHF.

This clone turned up a few times. The chain is built from TRBV7-9 and TRBJ2-7; possible D gene TRBD1, 6 bases. Germline loops: CDR1 SEHNR, CDR2 FQNEAQ (reference sequence). This CDR3 is 14 amino acids long. The V gene lost 4 bases and the J gene lost 6 bases, with 16 bases spanning the gap. CDR3 sequence reads: CASSSYREVREQYF. The CDR3 bases are TGTGCCAGCAGCTCCTACAGGGAAGTTCGCGAGCAGTACTTC.